This entry lists 12 T cell receptor beta chains sequenced from one sample in a study of CD8 T cells in Susac syndrome. When the RNA was reverse transcribed, random hexamers were used with an input of about 0.45 to 1 ug. TCRdb recomputed calls from the immunoSEQ multiplex PCR reads with MiXCR, one row per CDR3 protein. This table holds about 190,000 distinct CDR3 sequences, around 90% found once. The sequencing sample was made of CD4+ T cells from PBMCs. The receptor set was obtained from a human donor with Susac syndrome.

This chain joins TRBV9 and TRBJ1-2; TRBD1 might be the D (5 bases). There are 17 residues in the CDR3. Deletions cut 0 bases from V and 2 bases from J, with 17 bases between. Germline V gene data show CDR1 as SGDLS and CDR2 as YYNGEE. The CDR3 region has the DNA TGTGCCAGCAGCGTAGATCCGGGGGTAGGAGCGAACTATGGCTACACCTTC. It is translated as CASSVDPGVGANYGYTF. Full variable domain (remainder filled in from reference TRBV9 and TRBJ1-2): DSGVTQTPKHLITATGQRVTLRCSPRSGDLSVYWYQQSLDQGLQFLIQYYNGEERAKGNILERFSAQQFPDLHSELNLSSLELGDSALYFCASSVDPGVGANYGYTFGSGTRLTVV.

This chain links TRBV20-1 with TRBJ1-2; D not certain. The CDR3 is 12 amino acids. Germline V CDR1 and CDR2: DFQATT, SNEGSKA (reference sequence). Trimming removed 6 bases from V and 7 bases from J, with 15 bases in between. The CDR3 region has the DNA TGCAGTGCAACCCTGGACGGTCGTGGCTACACCTTC. The encoded protein is CSATLDGRGYTF.

This chain joins TRBV7-3 and TRBJ2-2, with D unresolved. The CDR3 has 12 residues. Per germline, CDR1 SGHTA and CDR2 FQGTGA. V was clipped by 3 bases and J by 6 bases, with 5 bases between them. The CDR3 coding sequence is TGTGCCAGCAGCTTGTACGCCGGGGAGCTGTTTTTT. Its protein product is CASSLYAGELFF.

The V call is TRBV6-5, the J call TRBJ1-2, with TRBD1 identical over 9 bases. The V gene end was trimmed by 8 bases and the J gene end by 4 bases; junction bases not matched to a gene: 11. This CDR3 comprises 15 residues. Germline V lookup: CDR1 MNHEY, CDR2 SVGAGI. Written as DNA, the CDR3 is TGTGCCAGCTCTTCGGACAGGGGTCGAGTCTATGGCTACACCTTC. Translation: CASSSDRGRVYGYTF.

This clonotype was seen only a few times. The V and J genes are TRBV29-1 and TRBJ2-7; TRBD1 matches 7 bases. Looked up from germline, CDR1 is SQVTM and CDR2 is ANQGSEA. Trimming removed 7 bases from V and 6 bases from J; junction bases left unmatched: 6. The CDR3 contains 11 residues. CDR3 sequence (DNA): TGCAGCGGAGGGGGCTGGGGCGAGCAGTACTTC. Translation gives CSGGGWGEQYF.

The chain is built from TRBV19 and TRBJ1-1; the match to TRBD1 covers 8 bases. CDR1 is LNHDA, CDR2 SQIVND, per germline (reference sequence). J lost 3 bases, V lost 7 bases, and 4 bases had no gene match. The CDR3 sequence is 13 residues long. CDR3 in DNA: TGTGCCAGTAACTCACAGGGGGACACTGAAGCTTTCTTT. This translates into CASNSQGDTEAFF.

The CDR3 bases are TGCGCCAGCAGCCACCCTGAGAATGGGGGCGAGCAGTACTTC. Residues: CASSHPENGGEQYF. The J gene is TRBJ2-7, the V gene TRBV4-1; either TRBD1 or TRBD2 may supply D (5 bases each). The germline CDR1 and CDR2 sequences are MGHRA and YSYEKL. The V end was cut by 3 bases, the J end by 6 bases, with 15 bases between. The CDR3 length is 14 residues.

The rearrangement links TRBV28 to TRBJ2-5, with D perhaps matching TRBD2 (6 bases). In germline, CDR1 is MDHEN, CDR2 SYDVKM. This CDR3 is 12 amino acids long. V lost 4 bases, J lost 6 bases, and 9 bases lay in between. This CDR3 reads CASSSAGQTQYF. The CDR3 DNA sequence: TGTGCCAGCAGTTCAGCGGGCCAGACCCAGTACTTC.

V and J are TRBV28 and TRBJ2-2; D remains unclear. The CDR3 runs 14 residues. Germline V gives CDR1 MDHEN, CDR2 SYDVKM. Trimming stripped 3 bases from V and 3 bases from J, with 8 bases between. CDR3 coding DNA: TGTGCCAGCAGTTTGGGCTCCTACACCGGGGAGCTGTTTTTT. It encodes CASSLGSYTGELFF.

This rearrangement joins TRBV2 to TRBJ2-5; no clear D gene. This CDR3 has 16 residues. The V end was cut by 3 bases, the J end by 2 bases, with 16 bases between. Germline V gene lookup returns CDR1 SNHLY and CDR2 FYNNEI. CDR3 in DNA: TGTGCCAGCAGTGATGCCGGGTTCACCTCTCAAGAGACCCAGTACTTC. This translates into CASSDAGFTSQETQYF.

The V and J genes are TRBV6-5 and TRBJ1-6; the D gene is possibly TRBD1 (5 bases). Trimming shortened V by 2 bases and J by 7 bases, and 15 bases separated the two germline ends. CDR1 is MNHEY, CDR2 SVGAGI, per germline. The CDR3 runs 16 residues. CDR3 sequence reads: CASSYEGPRGNSPLHF. CDR3 bases: TGTGCCAGCAGTTACGAGGGGCCTAGAGGCAATTCACCCCTCCACTTT.

The rearrangement joins TRBV5-1 to TRBJ2-3; TRBD1 agrees at 9 bases. The CDR3 length is 14 residues. V was clipped by 1 base and J by 5 bases; unmatched bases: 2. Germline CDR1 and CDR2: SGHRS and YFSETQ. CDR3 bases: TGCGCCAGCAGCTTGAGGACAGGGGAAGATACGCAGTATTTT. Its protein product is CASSLRTGEDTQYF.